A single sample is the source of the 27 T cell receptor beta chains below, sequenced in a study of blood T cell repertoires in COVID-19. Sequenced by immunoSEQ multiplex PCR; TCRdb stores in-frame clones only, minus some. The sample has under 450,000 clones, 88% seen once; the top ten hold around 12%. The sample was peripheral blood. These receptor sequences come from a woman aged 45-65 years with COVID-19, enrolled during active disease.

The gene calls are TRBV28 and TRBJ2-5, with D possibly matching TRBD2 (6 bases). The V gene lost 7 bases and the J gene lost 3 bases, with 9 bases spanning the gap. CDR3 length equals 12 residues. Germline V gene lookup returns CDR1 MDHEN and CDR2 SYDVKM. The CDR3, as DNA: TGTGCCAGCATGGGGGGAGAAGAGACCCAGTACTTC. This codes for CASMGGEETQYF.

The chain carries TRBV4-2 and TRBJ1-2, with 8 bases aligning to TRBD1. This CDR3 has 15 residues. CDR1 is LGHNA and CDR2 is YNFKEQ in the germline V gene. After removal of 0 bases from V and 4 bases from J, the junction contained 4 bases not matched to a gene. The CDR3 region has the DNA TGTGCCAGCAGCCAAGAACAGGGGGATAGCTATGGCTACACCTTC. Its protein product is CASSQEQGDSYGYTF.

The chain links TRBV2 to TRBJ1-2; 7 nucleotides match TRBD1. Germline trimming cut 6 bases from V and 7 bases from J; bases unmatched to any gene: 14. CDR1 and CDR2 from the germline V gene are SNHLY and FYNNEI. CDR3 length: 15 residues. Written as DNA, the CDR3 is TGTGCCAGCAGATCTAGACAGGGAGCAATGGGTGGCTACACCTTC. It specifies CASRSRQGAMGGYTF.

The rearrangement uses TRBV29-1 and TRBJ1-2, with 10 nucleotides matching TRBD1. V gave up 4 bases and J gave up 7 bases; unmatched junction bases: 9. The germline gives CDR1 SQVTM, CDR2 ANQGSEA. The CDR3 runs 14 residues. CDR3 sequence reads: CSVAGGTGDSGYTF. CDR3 bases: TGCAGCGTTGCTGGGGGGACAGGGGATAGTGGCTACACCTTC.

This chain uses TRBV20-1 with TRBJ1-1; D not resolved. This CDR3 contains 11 residues. The V gene lost 8 bases and the J gene lost 9 bases, with 16 bases spanning the gap. Looked up from germline, CDR1 is DFQATT and CDR2 is SNEGSKA (reference sequence). The CDR3 DNA is TGCAGTTTAAGACGGGATTCGCAAGCTTTCTTT. It yields the protein CSLRRDSQAFF.

The V call is TRBV18, the J call TRBJ1-1, with TRBD1 matching 7 bases. This CDR3 contains 14 residues. In germline, CDR1 is KGHSH, CDR2 LQKENI. J gave up 0 bases and V 6 bases, and 4 bases lay outside the gene matches. CDR3 amino acids: CASSWGQLNTEAFF. The CDR3, as DNA: TGTGCCAGCTCGTGGGGACAGTTGAACACTGAAGCTTTCTTT.

This chain joins TRBV7-5 and TRBJ1-4. TRBV7-5 is termed a pseudogene. CDR3 length equals 11 residues. The CDR3 DNA follows: TGTCCCACCAGAGGGAACGGAAAACTGTTTTTT. Translated, it gives CPTRGNGKLFF.

The V call is TRBV28, the J call TRBJ1-2, with a tentative D call TRBD1 (5 bases). Trimming shortened V by 7 bases and J by 4 bases, and 16 bases separated the two germline ends. The CDR3 length is 14 residues. Per germline, CDR1 MDHEN and CDR2 SYDVKM. Written as DNA, the CDR3 is TGTGCCAGCACCCCCCCGGGGGAAGGCTATGGCTACACCTTC. Protein sequence: CASTPPGEGYGYTF.

V gene TRBV24-1 combines with J gene TRBJ1-5; 11 positions agree with TRBD1. This CDR3 is 16 amino acids long. Germline V CDR1 and CDR2: KGHDR, SFDVKD. The J segment lost 6 bases and the V segment lost 4 bases, leaving 7 bases of the junction unmatched. In nucleotides, the CDR3 is TGTGCCACCAGTGACCCCGGACAGGGGGCAAGTCAGCCCCAGCATTTT. Residues: CATSDPGQGASQPQHF.

The chain joins TRBV10-3 to TRBJ1-2, with D uncertain. The V gene lost 3 bases and the J gene lost 7 bases, with 9 bases spanning the gap. CDR3 length equals 12 residues. Germline values: CDR1 ENHRY, CDR2 SYGVKD. The CDR3 here is CAISEDNPGYTF. In nucleotides, the CDR3 is TGTGCCATCAGTGAAGACAACCCTGGCTACACCTTC.

This chain links TRBV19 with TRBJ1-2; D might be TRBD1 (6 bases). Looked up from germline, CDR1 is LNHDA and CDR2 is SQIVND (reference sequence). This CDR3 has 14 amino acids. V was clipped by 5 bases and J by 4 bases, with 14 bases between them. The CDR3 nucleotides read TGTGCCAGTAGTCCGACGACAGGATCCTATGGCTACACCTTC. Translating it yields CASSPTTGSYGYTF.

This chain connects TRBV9 to TRBJ1-5; no firm D call. Germline V gene sequence: CDR1 SGDLS, CDR2 YYNGEE. Trimming took 0 bases from V and 5 from J, leaving 6 bases between them. The CDR3 runs 13 residues. CDR3 in DNA: TGTGCCAGCAGCGTAGCACCAGATCAGCCCCAGCATTTT. It is translated as CASSVAPDQPQHF.

The chain employs TRBV29-1 and TRBJ1-1; maybe TRBD1 (5 bases). The CDR3 spans 13 residues. Trimming took off 6 bases at V and 5 bases at J, with 16 bases between the two ends. The germline gives CDR1 SQVTM, CDR2 ANQGSEA. CDR3 sequence (DNA): TGCAGCGTGGGGACTTTCGCGAATACTGAAGCTTTCTTT. It encodes CSVGTFANTEAFF.

The chain is built from TRBV5-1 and TRBJ2-6; D remains unclear. CDR3 length equals 15 residues. Per the germline V gene, CDR1 is SGHRS and CDR2 is YFSETQ. The V gene lost 3 bases and the J gene lost 0 bases, with 7 bases spanning the gap. The CDR3 region is CASSSSFSGANVLTF. In DNA, the CDR3 is TGCGCCAGCAGCTCCTCCTTCTCTGGGGCCAACGTCCTGACTTTC.

The chain links TRBV2 to TRBJ1-1; TRBD1 matches 11 bases. This CDR3 comprises 15 residues. Trimming at V came to 6 bases and at J to 0 bases, leaving 3 bases not matched to a gene. Germline V gene data show CDR1 as SNHLY and CDR2 as FYNNEI. The DNA for the CDR3 is TGTGCCAGCAGCGGGACAGGGGGACTGAACACTGAAGCTTTCTTT. It codes for CASSGTGGLNTEAFF.

The chain links TRBV9 to TRBJ2-5, with a possible D match to TRBD2 (6 bases). The germline gives CDR1 SGDLS, CDR2 YYNGEE. Trimming pared 0 bases from V and 5 bases from J, leaving 14 bases between. The CDR3 has 15 amino acids. The CDR3 loop reads CASSVEGGGVETQYF. The CDR3 DNA is TGTGCCAGCAGCGTAGAGGGAGGTGGGGTCGAGACCCAGTACTTC.

This rearrangement joins TRBV6-5 to TRBJ1-1, with 8 bases matching TRBD1. This CDR3 is 15 amino acids long. V lost 6 bases, J lost 1 base, and 7 bases stayed unmatched. Germline V lookup: CDR1 MNHEY, CDR2 SVGAGI. CDR3: CASSRQGPRNTEAFF. Here the CDR3 DNA reads TGTGCCAGCAGCCGACAGGGGCCAAGGAACACTGAAGCTTTCTTT.

J is TRBJ2-7 and V is TRBV11-2; a weak D match, TRBD1 (5 bases). This CDR3 region has 12 residues. V was trimmed by 4 bases and J by 5 bases, leaving 9 bases between them. From germline, CDR1 is SGHAT and CDR2 FQNNGV. The CDR3 region has the DNA TGTGCCAGCAGCTGGCAGGGTGACGAGCAGTACTTC. It codes for CASSWQGDEQYF.

This rearrangement joins TRBV15 to TRBJ1-2, with a tentative D call TRBD1 (5 bases). This CDR3 has 16 amino acids. V was pared by 3 bases and J by 8 bases, with 22 bases between. From germline, CDR1 is LNHNV and CDR2 YYDKDF (reference sequence). CDR3 residues: CATSSDLGGTLGGYTF. CDR3 bases: TGTGCCACCAGCAGCGATCTTGGAGGGACCCTCGGCGGCTACACCTTC.

This clone turned up a few times. The rearrangement joins TRBV28 to TRBJ1-5; 7 bases agree with TRBD1. CDR3 size: 17 residues. Germline assignment: CDR1 MDHEN and CDR2 SYDVKM. The ends lost 7 bases at V and 1 base at J; junction bases unmatched: 13. CDR3 loop: CASIIGGGALSNQPQHF. The CDR3 DNA reads TGTGCCAGCATAATCGGAGGGGGCGCATTGAGCAATCAGCCCCAGCATTTT.

The rearrangement uses TRBV28 and TRBJ1-6, with D unclear. The germline CDR1 and CDR2 sequences are MDHEN and SYDVKM. Trimming took off 3 bases at V and 9 bases at J, with 15 bases between the two ends. The CDR3 consists of 15 residues. CDR3 sequence (DNA): TGTGCCAGCAGTTTTTACGACCCCACGGGTTCACCCCTCCACTTT. Its translation is CASSFYDPTGSPLHF.

In DNA, the CDR3 is TGTGCCAGCACCTTGGGGGGGGTTGGCTACACCTTC. As protein: CASTLGGVGYTF. The chain joins TRBV2 to TRBJ1-2, with D possibly being TRBD1 (5 bases). CDR3 length: 12 residues. Trimming shortened V by 7 bases and J by 7 bases, and 13 bases separated the two germline ends. The germline V gene has CDR1 SNHLY and CDR2 FYNNEI.

This clone has a single count. This chain links TRBV5-4 with TRBJ2-7; 11 positions agree with TRBD1. This CDR3 contains 16 residues. Trimming at V came to 4 bases and at J to 3 bases, leaving 9 bases not matched to a gene. CDR1 SGHNT and CDR2 YYREEE come from the germline V gene (reference sequence). The CDR3 coding sequence is TGTGCCAGCAGCCCGGGACAGGGGGGTTCGGTCTACGAGCAGTACTTC. Amino acids: CASSPGQGGSVYEQYF.

J is TRBJ2-7 and V is TRBV30; D perhaps matches TRBD2 (6 bases). V dropped 5 bases and J dropped 6 bases, with 14 bases sitting between them. CDR1 and CDR2 from the germline V gene are GTSNPN and SVGIG (reference sequence). The CDR3 is 12 residues long. This CDR3 reads CAWGDFAAEQYF. DNA of the CDR3: TGTGCCTGGGGGGACTTCGCGGCCGAGCAGTACTTC. Together with reference TRBV30 and TRBJ2-7, the CDR3 gives the full variable domain: SQTIHQWPATLVQPVGSPLSLECTVEGTSNPNLYWYRQAAGRGLQLLFYSVGIGQISSEVPQNLSASRPQDRQFILSSKKLLLSDSGFYLCAWGDFAAEQYFGPGTRLTVT.

The CDR3 nucleotides are TGTGCCAGCAGTTTAGGCGTGGTCGGGGAACTGTTTTTT. Its translation: CASSLGVVGELFF. The chain has TRBV12-3 or TRBV12-4 and TRBJ1-4; D not resolved. V was trimmed by 1 base and J by 12 bases, leaving 12 bases between them. The CDR3 runs to 13 residues.

This clone has just one count. CDR3 coding DNA: TGTGCCAGCAGCCCCGGACGTCAGGGGCAGGGTCAGCCCCAGCATTTT. Protein sequence: CASSPGRQGQGQPQHF. The chain combines TRBV11-2 with TRBJ1-5, with D possibly TRBD1 on 6 matching bases. Germline V lookup: CDR1 SGHAT, CDR2 FQNNGV. Trimming left V 5 bases short and J 6 bases short, with 20 bases between. The CDR3 consists of 16 residues.

The rearrangement links TRBV6-5 to TRBJ2-3; D remains ambiguous. The V end lost 6 bases, the J end lost 8 bases, and 15 bases lay between the germline ends. The CDR3 sequence is 13 residues long. The V gene's germline CDR1 is MNHEY and CDR2 SVGAGI. The chain's CDR3 is CASRSLLGATQYF. The DNA of the CDR3 is TGTGCCAGCAGATCCCTTTTAGGAGCTACGCAGTATTTT.